This entry features one T cell receptor (beta chain) sequence. The junction shows a germline mismatch at one end, possibly a read error. The entry originates in a study of blood T cell repertoires in COVID-19. The overall study: Donors in the United States, Italy and Spain gave samples during acute or convalescent COVID-19.

Original handling: Amplification of reference gene primers provided the estimated nucleated cell counts. Data came from immunoSEQ multiplex PCR; TCRdb stores just in-frame clones and leaves some out. The V and J calls and clone size were taken over from that table, and D and trimming were inferred from the DNA. The table records about 490,000 clones, roughly 88% of them present only once. The germline V gene has CDR1 MNHEY and CDR2 SVGAGI. This CDR3 spans 14 amino acids. The TCR sequence derives from a human donor in a cohort sampled during active COVID-19. Sequenced input: peripheral blood. The chain carries TRBV6-5 and TRBJ2-4; possible D gene TRBD2, 5 bases. The CDR3 spells CASSYGLAQNIQYF. CDR3 nucleotides: TGTGCCAGCAGTTACGGGCTAGCCCAAAACATTCAGTACTTC.